The rows below give T cell receptor beta chains drawn from one sample of a study of blood T cells in healthy people across ages. One entry per CDR3 protein results from TCRdb running MiXCR on the 5' RACE reads. Among fewer than 750,000 distinct CDR3 sequences, around 48% were seen once, and the ten largest hold around 23%. Sequenced: blood. The source is a man older than 75 in good health. Both conserved end residues are part of each CDR3. The D gene is left open where the match is weak. Not every row has a clone size; where given, it reads once, few, many or a size class.

j_gene | abundance | v_gene | d_gene | CDR3nt | CDR3aa
TRBJ2-1 | - | TRBV5-1 | TRBD2 | TGCGTCAGCACCCGGCGGGTAGCGGGAGAGGAAAGTGAGCAGTTCTTC | CVSTRRVAGEESEQFF
TRBJ1-4 | few | TRBV7-8 | - | TGTGCCAGCAGCTTATGGGGGTCTCCTAATGAAAAACTGTTTTTT | CASSLWGSPNEKLFF
TRBJ2-5 | once | TRBV6-6 | - | TGTGCCAGCAGTTACTCTCAGCGAGCAGATAAAGAGACCCAGTACTTC | CASSYSQRADKETQYF
TRBJ1-6 | - | TRBV5-1 | - | TGCGCCAGCAGCTTGGTAACGGATAATTCACCCCTCCACTTT | CASSLVTDNSPLHF
TRBJ2-5 | - | TRBV7-2 | TRBD2 | TGTGCCAGCAGCTTTATAGCGGGAGAAGAGACCCAGTACTTC | CASSFIAGEETQYF
TRBJ2-6 | - | TRBV5-1 | - | TGCGCCAGCAGCGCCGACGGAAACTCTGGGGCCAACGTCCTGACTTTC | CASSADGNSGANVLTF
TRBJ2-7 | - | TRBV15 | TRBD1 | TGTGCCACCAGCAGAGAAGGGGACAGGAGCTCCTACGAGCAGTACTTC | CATSREGDRSSYEQYF
TRBJ2-3 | - | TRBV10-3 | TRBD2 | TGTGCCATCAGTGAGGAGAGACTAGCGACAGATACGCAGTATTTT | CAISEERLATDTQYF
TRBJ2-1 | few | TRBV20-1 | TRBD2 | TGCAGTGCCCGCCACCCCGGGCGGGGGGACAATGAGCAGTTCTTC | CSARHPGRGDNEQFF
TRBJ2-1 | few | TRBV7-2 | - | TGTGCCAGCAGCTTTTCAGGGTCTTTGAATGAGCAGTTCTTC | CASSFSGSLNEQFF
TRBJ1-6 | - | TRBV5-1 | - | TGCGCCAGCAGCCATGGACAGACGAGTTCACCCCTCCACTTT | CASSHGQTSSPLHF
TRBJ1-5 | - | TRBV6-6 | - | TGTGCCAGCAGAGGGGCAGGGGCGGGCAAGCAGCTCCAGCATTTT | CASRGAGAGKQLQHF
TRBJ2-7 | few | TRBV20-1 | TRBD2 | TGCAGTACTAGAGATCCCGGGAGGGCCTACGAGCAGTACTTC | CSTRDPGRAYEQYF
TRBJ2-3 | - | TRBV5-6 | - | TGTGTCAGCAGCTTAAACAGGTTCACAGATACGCAGTATTTT | CVSSLNRFTDTQYF
TRBJ2-3 | - | TRBV14 | - | TGTGCCAGCAGCACCCTGGGCACAGATACGCAGTATTTT | CASSTLGTDTQYF
TRBJ1-2 | many | TRBV6-5 | - | TGTGCCAGCAGTTACTCGAATGGAGGTGGCTACACCTTC | CASSYSNGGGYTF
TRBJ2-1 | once | TRBV6-2/TRBV6-3 | - | TGTGCCAGCAGCAGCAGGGAACCCTACAATGAGCAGTTCTTC | CASSSREPYNEQFF